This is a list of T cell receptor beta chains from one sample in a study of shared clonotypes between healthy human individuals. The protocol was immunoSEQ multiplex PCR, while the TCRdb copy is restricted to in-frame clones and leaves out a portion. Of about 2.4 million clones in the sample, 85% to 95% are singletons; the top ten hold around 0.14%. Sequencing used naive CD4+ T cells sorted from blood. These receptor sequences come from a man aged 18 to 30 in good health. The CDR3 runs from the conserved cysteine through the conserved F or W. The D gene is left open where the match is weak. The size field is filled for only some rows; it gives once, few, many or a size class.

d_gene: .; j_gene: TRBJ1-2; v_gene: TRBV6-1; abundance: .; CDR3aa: CASSEYAGTGVYGYTF; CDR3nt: TGTGCCAGCAGTGAATACGCCGGTACAGGAGTCTATGGCTACACCTTC
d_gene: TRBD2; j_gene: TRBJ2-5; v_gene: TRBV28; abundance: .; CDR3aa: CASIGPGGQETQYF; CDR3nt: TGTGCCAGCATTGGACCCGGGGGGCAAGAGACCCAGTACTTC
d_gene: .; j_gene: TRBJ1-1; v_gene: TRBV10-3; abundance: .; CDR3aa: CAISRDGGYVNTEAFF; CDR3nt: TGTGCCATCAGCCGCGATGGGGGGTATGTGAACACTGAAGCTTTCTTT
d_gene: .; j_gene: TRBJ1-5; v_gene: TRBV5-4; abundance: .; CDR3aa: CASSMWGGSNQPQHF; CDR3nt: TGTGCCAGCAGCATGTGGGGGGGGAGCAATCAGCCCCAGCATTTT
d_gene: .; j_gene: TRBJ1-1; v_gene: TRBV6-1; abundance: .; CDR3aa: CASSEARGFSEAFF; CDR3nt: TGTGCCAGCAGTGAAGCGCGGGGGTTCTCTGAAGCTTTCTTT
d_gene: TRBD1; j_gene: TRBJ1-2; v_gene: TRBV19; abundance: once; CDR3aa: CASKLGQGAIHGYTF; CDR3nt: TGTGCCAGTAAACTTGGACAGGGGGCGATCCATGGCTACACCTTC
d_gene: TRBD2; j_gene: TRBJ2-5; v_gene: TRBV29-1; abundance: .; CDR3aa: CSVDLTTSGRGETQYF; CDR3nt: TGCAGCGTTGACTTAACGACTAGCGGGAGGGGAGAGACCCAGTACTTC
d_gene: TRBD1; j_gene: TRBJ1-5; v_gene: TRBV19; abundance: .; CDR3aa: CASSIETGAIDNQPQHF; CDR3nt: TGTGCCAGTAGTATAGAGACAGGGGCCATAGACAATCAGCCCCAGCATTTT
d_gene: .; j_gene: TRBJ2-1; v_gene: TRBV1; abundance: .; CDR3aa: CTSSQDLESGEYNEQFF; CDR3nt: TGCACCAGCAGCCAAGATTTGGAAAGCGGGGAATACAATGAGCAGTTCTTC
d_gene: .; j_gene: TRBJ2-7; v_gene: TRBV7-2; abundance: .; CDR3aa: CASSFGDSYEQYF; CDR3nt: TGTGCCAGCAGCTTTGGGGACTCCTACGAGCAGTACTTC
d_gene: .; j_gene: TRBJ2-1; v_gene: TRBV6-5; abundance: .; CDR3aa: CASSRGTGREQFF; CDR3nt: TGTGCCAGCAGTCGAGGGACGGGGCGGGAGCAGTTCTTC
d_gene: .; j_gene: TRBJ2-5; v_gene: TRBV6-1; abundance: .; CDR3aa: CASSIMGGEGETQYF; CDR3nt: TGTGCCAGCAGTATAATGGGTGGAGAAGGAGAGACCCAGTACTTC
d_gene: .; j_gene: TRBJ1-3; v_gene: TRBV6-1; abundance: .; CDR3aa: CASSEGHSGNTIYF; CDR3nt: TGTGCCAGCAGTGAGGGACATTCGGGAAACACCATATATTTT
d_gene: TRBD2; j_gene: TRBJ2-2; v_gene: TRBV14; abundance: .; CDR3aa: CASSQDSSGANTGELFF; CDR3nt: TGTGCCAGCAGCCAAGATAGTAGCGGGGCGAACACCGGGGAGCTGTTTTTT
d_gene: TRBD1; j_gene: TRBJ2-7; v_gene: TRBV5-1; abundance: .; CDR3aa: CASAGQGLYEQYF; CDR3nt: TGCGCCAGCGCTGGACAGGGGCTCTACGAGCAGTACTTC
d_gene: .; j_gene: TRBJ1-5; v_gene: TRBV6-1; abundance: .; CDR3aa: CASSDWAAQYSNQPQHF; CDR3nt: TGTGCCAGCAGTGACTGGGCGGCACAGTATAGCAATCAGCCCCAGCATTTT
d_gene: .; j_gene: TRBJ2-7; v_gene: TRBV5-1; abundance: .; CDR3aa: CASSSQNTYEQYF; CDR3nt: TGCGCCAGCAGCTCACAGAACACCTACGAGCAGTACTTC
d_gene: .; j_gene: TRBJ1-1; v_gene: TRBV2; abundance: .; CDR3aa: CASSGRGNTEAFF; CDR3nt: TGTGCCAGCAGTGGGCGAGGGAACACTGAAGCTTTCTTT
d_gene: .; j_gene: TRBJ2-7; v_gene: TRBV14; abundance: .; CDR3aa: CASSFVGATNYYEQYF; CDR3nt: TGTGCCAGCAGCTTCGTAGGCGCCACAAATTACTACGAGCAGTACTTC
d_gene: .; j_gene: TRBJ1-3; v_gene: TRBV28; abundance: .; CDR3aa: CASSTIGQGNTIYF; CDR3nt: TGTGCCAGCAGTACCATCGGACAGGGAAACACCATATATTTT
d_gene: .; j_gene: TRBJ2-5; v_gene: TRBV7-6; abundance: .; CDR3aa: CASSLAGAQYF; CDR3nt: TGTGCCAGCAGCTTAGCCGGGGCCCAGTACTTC
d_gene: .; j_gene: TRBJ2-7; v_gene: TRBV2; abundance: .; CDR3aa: CASSEEGGYVSYEQYF; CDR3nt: TGTGCCAGCAGTGAAGAAGGAGGGTATGTGTCCTACGAGCAGTACTTC
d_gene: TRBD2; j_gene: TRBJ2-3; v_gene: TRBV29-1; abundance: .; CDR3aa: CSFGGATTDTQYF; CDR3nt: TGCAGCTTCGGGGGGGCCACTACAGATACGCAGTATTTT
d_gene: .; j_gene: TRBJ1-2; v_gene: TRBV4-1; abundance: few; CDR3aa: CASSQNPNYGYTF; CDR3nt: TGCGCCAGCAGCCAAAATCCTAACTATGGCTACACCTTC
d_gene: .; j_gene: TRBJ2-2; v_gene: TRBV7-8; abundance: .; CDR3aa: CASSLPNTGELFF; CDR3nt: TGTGCCAGCAGCTTACCGAACACCGGGGAGCTGTTTTTT
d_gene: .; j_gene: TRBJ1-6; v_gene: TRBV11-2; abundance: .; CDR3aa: CASSLDGSNSPLHF; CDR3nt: TGTGCCAGCAGCTTAGATGGAAGCAACTCACCCCTCCACTTT